This T cell receptor (beta chain) emerged from a study of cytomegalovirus exposure and HLA in healthy donors. Concerning this clone itself: Its target is not known.

CDR3 length: 14 residues. Germline CDR1 is LNHDA and CDR2 is SQIVND (reference sequence). Losses at the gene ends were 6 bases for V and 5 bases for J; bases not matched to a gene: 8. Findings of the study overall: The productive fraction for most TCR beta V segments was about 87% or about 30% in an earlier analysis. Further analysis was carried out later, and it showed several of the most significant clusters appearing linked to common viral pathogens.

The PCR was carried out with 60 Vbeta primers and 13 Jbeta primers. This table comes from immunoSEQ multiplex PCR, and its TCRdb copy is limited to in-frame clones, with some not included. The table records 95,000 to 150,000 clones, over 80% of them present only once. The receptor's source is a young man in good health and CMV-seropositive. The chain recombines TRBV19 with TRBJ1-1, with 8 bases identical to TRBD1. The sequencing input was PBMCs. The CDR3 bases are TGTGCCAGTAGGGCAGGGGGCGGGGAGACTGAAGCTTTCTTT. Its translation is CASRAGGGETEAFF.